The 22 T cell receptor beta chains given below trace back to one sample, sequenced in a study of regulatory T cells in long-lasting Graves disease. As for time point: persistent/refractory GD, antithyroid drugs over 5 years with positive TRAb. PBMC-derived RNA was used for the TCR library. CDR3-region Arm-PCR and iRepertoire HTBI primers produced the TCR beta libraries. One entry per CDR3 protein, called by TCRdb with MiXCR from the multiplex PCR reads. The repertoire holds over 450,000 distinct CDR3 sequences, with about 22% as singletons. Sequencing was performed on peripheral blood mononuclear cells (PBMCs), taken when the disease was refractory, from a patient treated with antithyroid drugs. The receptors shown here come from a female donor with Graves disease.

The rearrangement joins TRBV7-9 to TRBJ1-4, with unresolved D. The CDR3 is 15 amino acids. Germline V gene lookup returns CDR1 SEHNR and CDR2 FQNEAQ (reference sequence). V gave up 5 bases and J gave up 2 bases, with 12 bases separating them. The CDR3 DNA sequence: TGTGCCAGCAGCCCCTCGGGGTTGACTAATGAAAAACTGTTTTTT. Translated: CASSPSGLTNEKLFF.

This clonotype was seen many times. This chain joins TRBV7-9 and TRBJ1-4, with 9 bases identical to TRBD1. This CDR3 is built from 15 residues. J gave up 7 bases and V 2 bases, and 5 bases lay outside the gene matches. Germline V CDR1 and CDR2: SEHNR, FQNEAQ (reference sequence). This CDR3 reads CASSLIGQGLEKLFF. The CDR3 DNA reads TGTGCCAGCAGCTTAATCGGACAGGGGCTTGAAAAACTGTTTTTT.

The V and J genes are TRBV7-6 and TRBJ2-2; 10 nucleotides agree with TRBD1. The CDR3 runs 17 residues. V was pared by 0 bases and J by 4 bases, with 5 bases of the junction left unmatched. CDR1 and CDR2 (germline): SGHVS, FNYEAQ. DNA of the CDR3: TGTGCCAGCAGCTTAGCGCCGGGACAGGGGACCACCGGGGAGCTGTTTTTT. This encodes CASSLAPGQGTTGELFF. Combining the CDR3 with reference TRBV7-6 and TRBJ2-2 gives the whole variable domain GAGVSQSPRYKVTKRGQDVALRCDPISGHVSLYWYRQALGQGPEFLTYFNYEAQQDKSGLPNDRFSAERPEGSISTLTIQRTEQRDSAMYRCASSLAPGQGTTGELFFGEGSRLTVL.

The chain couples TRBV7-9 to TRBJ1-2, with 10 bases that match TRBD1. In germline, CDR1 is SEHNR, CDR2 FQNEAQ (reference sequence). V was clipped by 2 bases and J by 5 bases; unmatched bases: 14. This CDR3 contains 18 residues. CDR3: CASSLTRDRGVFMYGYTF. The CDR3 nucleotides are TGTGCCAGCAGCTTAACCCGGGACAGGGGTGTTTTCATGTATGGCTACACCTTC.

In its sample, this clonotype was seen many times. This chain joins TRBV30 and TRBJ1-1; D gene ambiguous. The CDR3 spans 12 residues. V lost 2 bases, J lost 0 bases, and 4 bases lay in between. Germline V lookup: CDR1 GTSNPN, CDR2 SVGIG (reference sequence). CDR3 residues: CAWSRVNTEAFF. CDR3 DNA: TGTGCCTGGAGTAGGGTGAACACTGAAGCTTTCTTT.

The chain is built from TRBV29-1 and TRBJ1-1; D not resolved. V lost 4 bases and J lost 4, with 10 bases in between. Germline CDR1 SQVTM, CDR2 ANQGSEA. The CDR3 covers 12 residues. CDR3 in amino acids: CSVAGISTEAFF. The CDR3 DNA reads TGCAGCGTTGCGGGGATTTCCACTGAAGCTTTCTTT.

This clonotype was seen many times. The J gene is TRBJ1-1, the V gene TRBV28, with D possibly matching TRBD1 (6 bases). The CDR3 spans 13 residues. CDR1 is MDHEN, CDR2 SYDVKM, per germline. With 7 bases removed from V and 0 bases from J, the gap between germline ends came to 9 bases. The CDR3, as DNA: TGTGCCAGCATCTCAGGGGTGAACACTGAAGCTTTCTTT. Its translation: CASISGVNTEAFF.

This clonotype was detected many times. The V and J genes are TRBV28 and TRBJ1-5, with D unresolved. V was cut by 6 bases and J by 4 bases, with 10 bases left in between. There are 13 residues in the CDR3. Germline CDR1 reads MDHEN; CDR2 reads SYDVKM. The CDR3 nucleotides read TGTGCCAGCAGGGACGGACTAAATCAGCCCCAGCATTTT. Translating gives CASRDGLNQPQHF.

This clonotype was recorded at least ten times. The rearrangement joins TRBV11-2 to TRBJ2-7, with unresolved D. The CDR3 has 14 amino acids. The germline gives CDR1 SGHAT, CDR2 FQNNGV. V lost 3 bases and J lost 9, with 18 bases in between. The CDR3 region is CASSFGPVTVRQYF. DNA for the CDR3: TGTGCCAGCAGCTTTGGCCCAGTAACGGTTCGGCAGTACTTC.

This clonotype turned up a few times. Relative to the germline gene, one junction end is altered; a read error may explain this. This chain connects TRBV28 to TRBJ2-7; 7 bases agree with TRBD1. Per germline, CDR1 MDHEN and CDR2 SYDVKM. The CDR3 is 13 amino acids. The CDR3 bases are TGTGCCAGCAGACTAGGGGGCGCATTCGAGCAGCACTTC. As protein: CASRLGGAFEQHF.

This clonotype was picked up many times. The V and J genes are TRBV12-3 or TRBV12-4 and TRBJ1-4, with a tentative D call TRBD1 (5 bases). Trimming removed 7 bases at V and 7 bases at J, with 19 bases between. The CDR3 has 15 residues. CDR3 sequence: CASIPDRLSGEKLFF. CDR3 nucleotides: TGTGCCAGCATCCCCGACAGATTATCGGGTGAAAAACTGTTTTTT.

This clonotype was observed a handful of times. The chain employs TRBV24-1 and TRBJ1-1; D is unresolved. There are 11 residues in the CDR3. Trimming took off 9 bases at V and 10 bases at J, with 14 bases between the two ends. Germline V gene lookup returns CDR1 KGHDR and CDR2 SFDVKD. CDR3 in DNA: TGTGCCACCCCAACAACCTCGGGAGCTTTCTTT. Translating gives CATPTTSGAFF.

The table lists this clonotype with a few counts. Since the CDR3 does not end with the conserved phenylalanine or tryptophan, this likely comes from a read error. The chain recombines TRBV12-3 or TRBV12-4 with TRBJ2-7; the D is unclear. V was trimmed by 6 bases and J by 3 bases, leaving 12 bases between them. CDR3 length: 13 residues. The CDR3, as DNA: TGTGCCAGCAGCCCCCGGCCGTTCTACGAGCAGTACCTC. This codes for CASSPRPFYEQYL.

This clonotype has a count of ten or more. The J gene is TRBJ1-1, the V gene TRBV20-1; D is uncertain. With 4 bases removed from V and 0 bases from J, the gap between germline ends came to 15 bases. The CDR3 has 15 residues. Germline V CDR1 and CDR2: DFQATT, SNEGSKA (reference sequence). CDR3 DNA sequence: TGCAGTGCTATTCCCCCTGACGGGGTGAACACTGAAGCTTTCTTT. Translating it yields CSAIPPDGVNTEAFF.

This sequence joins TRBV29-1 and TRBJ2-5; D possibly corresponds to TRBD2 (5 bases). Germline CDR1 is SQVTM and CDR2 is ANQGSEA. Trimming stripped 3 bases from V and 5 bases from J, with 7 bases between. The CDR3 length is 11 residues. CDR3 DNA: TGCAGCGTTGAGAGGGAGGAGACCCAGTACTTC. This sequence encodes CSVEREETQYF.

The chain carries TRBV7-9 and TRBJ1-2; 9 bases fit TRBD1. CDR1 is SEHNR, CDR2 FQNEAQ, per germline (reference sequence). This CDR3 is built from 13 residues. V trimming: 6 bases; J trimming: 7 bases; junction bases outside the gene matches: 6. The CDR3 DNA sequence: TGTGCCAGCAGGGAACAGGGGGCGAGTGGCTACACCTTC. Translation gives CASREQGASGYTF.

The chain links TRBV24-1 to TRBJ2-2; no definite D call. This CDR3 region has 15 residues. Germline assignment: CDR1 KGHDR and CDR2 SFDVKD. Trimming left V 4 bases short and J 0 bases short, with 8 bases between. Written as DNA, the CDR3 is TGTGCCACCAGTGAGGTCGGCGCGAACACCGGGGAGCTGTTTTTT. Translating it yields CATSEVGANTGELFF.

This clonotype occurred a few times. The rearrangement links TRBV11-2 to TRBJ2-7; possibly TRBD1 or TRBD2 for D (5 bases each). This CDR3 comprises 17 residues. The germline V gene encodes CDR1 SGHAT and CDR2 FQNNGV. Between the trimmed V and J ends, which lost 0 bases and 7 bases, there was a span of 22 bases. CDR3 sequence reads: CASSLELRGQKSGEQYF. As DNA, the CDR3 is TGTGCCAGCAGCTTAGAACTCCGGGGCCAGAAGTCGGGAGAGCAGTACTTC. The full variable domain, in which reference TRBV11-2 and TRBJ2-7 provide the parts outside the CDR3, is EAGVAQSPRYKIIEKRQSVAFWCNPISGHATLYWYQQILGQGPKLLIQFQNNGVVDDSQLPKDRFSAERLKGVDSTLKIQPAKLEDSAVYLCASSLELRGQKSGEQYFGPGTRLTVT.

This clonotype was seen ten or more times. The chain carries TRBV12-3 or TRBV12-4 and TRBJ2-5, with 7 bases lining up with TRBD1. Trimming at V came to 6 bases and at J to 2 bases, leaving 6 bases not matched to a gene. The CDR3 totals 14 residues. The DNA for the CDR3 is TGTGCCAGCAGAGCCGGGACAGCACAAGAGACCCAGTACTTC. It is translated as CASRAGTAQETQYF.

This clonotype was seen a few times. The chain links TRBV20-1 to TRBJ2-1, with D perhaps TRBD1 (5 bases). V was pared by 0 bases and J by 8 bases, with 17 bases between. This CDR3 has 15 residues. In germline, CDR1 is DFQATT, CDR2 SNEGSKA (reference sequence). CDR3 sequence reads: CSARDHAGSIDEQFF. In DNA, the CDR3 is TGCAGTGCTAGAGATCATGCAGGGTCTATCGATGAGCAGTTCTTC.

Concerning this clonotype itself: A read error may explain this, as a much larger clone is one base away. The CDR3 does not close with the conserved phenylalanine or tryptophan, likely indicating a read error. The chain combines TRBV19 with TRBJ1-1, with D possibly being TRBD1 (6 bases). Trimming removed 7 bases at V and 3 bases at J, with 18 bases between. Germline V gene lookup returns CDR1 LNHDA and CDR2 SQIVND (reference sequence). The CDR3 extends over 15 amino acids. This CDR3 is CASKGVRAQDTEAFL. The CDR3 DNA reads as TGTGCCAGTAAGGGGGTCCGTGCGCAGGACACTGAAGCTTTCCTT.

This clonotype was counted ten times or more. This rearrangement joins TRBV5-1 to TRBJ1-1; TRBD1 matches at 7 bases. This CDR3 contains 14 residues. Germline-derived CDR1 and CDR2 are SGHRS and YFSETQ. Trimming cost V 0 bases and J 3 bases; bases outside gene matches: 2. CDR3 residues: CASSLEGGHTEAFF. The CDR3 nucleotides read TGCGCCAGCAGCTTGGAAGGGGGCCACACTGAAGCTTTCTTT. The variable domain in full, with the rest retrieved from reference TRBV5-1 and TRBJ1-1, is KAGVTQTPRYLIKTRGQQVTLSCSPISGHRSVSWYQQTPGQGLQFLFEYFSETQRNKGNFPGRFSGRQFSNSRSEMNVSTLELGDSALYLCASSLEGGHTEAFFGQGTRLTVV.